This T cell receptor beta chain was captured by sequencing in a study of shared clonotypes between healthy human individuals. Assay execution proceeded at the deep level. Authors' data handling: Sequence data from immunoSEQ were junction-only and lacked quality scores; consequently, filtering differed. The data were produced by immunoSEQ multiplex PCR, yet TCRdb's version contains in-frame clones alone and is incomplete. Clonal size and the V and J genes are those of that table, whereas D and trimming came from the DNA. The sample contains roughly 2.5 million clones, over 85% of which appear only once. Notes on this clone: The sample holds other DNA sequences that translate to the same CDR3.

The origin of this receptor is a man aged 18 to 35 in good health. The material sequenced was naive CD4+ T cells sorted from blood. As to subset: CD45RA+ positively selected.

Here the CDR3 reads CAWSAGVSNQPQHF. The CDR3 nucleotides are TGTGCCTGGAGTGCAGGGGTAAGCAATCAGCCCCAGCATTTT. V and J are TRBV30 and TRBJ1-5; D may be TRBD1 (6 bases). Trimming removed 1 base from V and 1 base from J, with 8 bases in between. In germline, CDR1 is GTSNPN, CDR2 SVGIG (reference sequence). This CDR3 spans 14 amino acids. Combining the CDR3 with reference TRBV30 and TRBJ1-5 gives the whole variable domain SQTIHQWPATLVQPVGSPLSLECTVEGTSNPNLYWYRQAAGRGLQLLFYSVGIGQISSEVPQNLSASRPQDRQFILSSKKLLLSDSGFYLCAWSAGVSNQPQHFGDGTRLSIL.